A single sample is the source of the 10 T cell receptor beta chains below, sequenced in a study of blood T cell repertoires in COVID-19. Using immunoSEQ multiplex PCR, the repertoire was profiled, and TCRdb retains in-frame clones only, with some absent. The sample lists 95,000 to 100,000 clones, 80% to 90% occurring once. The specimen sequenced was peripheral blood. The receptors shown here come from a woman in her twenties or thirties with acute or convalescent COVID-19.

Written as DNA, the CDR3 is TGCGCCAGCAGCCGACAGGGGTCCGCTGAAGCTTTCTTT. Translated: CASSRQGSAEAFF. The chain employs TRBV5-1 and TRBJ1-1; TRBD1 agrees at 8 bases. J gave up 6 bases and V 4 bases, and 5 bases lay outside the gene matches. Germline assignment: CDR1 SGHRS and CDR2 YFSETQ. The CDR3 totals 13 residues.

The genes are TRBV15 and TRBJ2-7, with D perhaps matching TRBD2 (7 bases). The CDR3 extends over 15 amino acids. The V end was cut by 5 bases, the J end by 3 bases, with 17 bases between. Germline V CDR1 and CDR2: LNHNV, YYDKDF (reference sequence). The CDR3 nucleotides read TGTGCCACCAGCGGAGGAGGGGGGGCCTACTACGAGCAGTACTTC. Its protein product is CATSGGGGAYYEQYF.

Note on this clone: Other DNA sequences in the sample encode the same CDR3. This chain uses TRBV2 with TRBJ1-6; D uncertain. This CDR3 contains 14 residues. CDR1 is SNHLY and CDR2 is FYNNEI in the germline V gene. Trimming took 3 bases from V and 7 from J, leaving 10 bases between them. The CDR3 nucleotides read TGTGCCAGCAGTGAGGGCAGGCGAAATTCACCCCTCCACTTT. Protein product: CASSEGRRNSPLHF. The complete variable domain, with remaining parts taken from reference TRBV2 and TRBJ1-6, reads EPEVTQTPSHQVTQMGQEVILRCVPISNHLYFYWYRQILGQKVEFLVSFYNNEISEKSEIFDDQFSVERPDGSNFTLKIRSTKLEDSAMYFCASSEGRRNSPLHFGNGTRLTVT.

The V and J genes are TRBV29-1 and TRBJ2-7, with TRBD1 identical over 9 bases. The CDR3 runs 14 residues. After removal of 1 base from V and 4 bases from J, the junction contained 5 bases not matched to a gene. From germline, CDR1 is SQVTM and CDR2 ANQGSEA. This CDR3 is CSVEGGQGPYEQYF. Written as DNA, the CDR3 is TGCAGCGTTGAAGGGGGACAGGGCCCATACGAGCAGTACTTC.

This chain joins TRBV6-1 and TRBJ1-1, with unresolved D. V was trimmed by 2 bases and J by 0 bases, leaving 7 bases between them. Germline V CDR1 and CDR2: MNHNS, SASEGT. The CDR3 contains 14 residues. CDR3 DNA: TGTGCCAGCAGTGAAACATTTCTGAACACTGAAGCTTTCTTT. Encoded protein: CASSETFLNTEAFF.

The V gene is TRBV3-1 (or the pseudogene TRBV3-2), the J gene TRBJ2-3, with a tentative D call TRBD1 (6 bases). Trimming removed 0 bases from V and 0 bases from J, with 19 bases in between. CDR1 and CDR2 (germline): LGHDT, YNNKEL (reference sequence). This CDR3 spans 19 amino acids. The CDR3 spells CASSQDGWGPTESTDTQYF. CDR3 DNA sequence: TGTGCCAGCAGCCAAGATGGGTGGGGGCCTACAGAAAGCACAGATACGCAGTATTTT.

CDR3 nucleotide sequence: TGTGCCAGCAGCAGCGGGACAGGCTCTGGAAACACCATATATTTT. This encodes CASSSGTGSGNTIYF. The chain couples TRBV5-6 to TRBJ1-3, with TRBD1 identical over 8 bases. The CDR3 contains 15 residues. Trimming took 4 bases from V and 0 from J; bases not matched to a gene: 3. Germline values: CDR1 SGHDT, CDR2 YYEEEE. Complete variable domain (other parts from reference TRBV5-6 and TRBJ1-3): DAGVTQSPTHLIKTRGQQVTLRCSPKSGHDTVSWYQQALGQGPQFIFQYYEEEERQRGNFPDRFSGHQFPNYSSELNVNALLLGDSALYLCASSSGTGSGNTIYFGEGSWLTVV.

The V call is TRBV15, the J call TRBJ2-3, with TRBD2 as a possible D gene (7 bases). The CDR3 runs 16 residues. Germline V gives CDR1 LNHNV, CDR2 YYDKDF (reference sequence). V lost 2 bases to trimming and J lost 4 bases, with 16 bases between them. The CDR3 protein is CATSRLRGALADTQYF. The DNA for the CDR3 is TGTGCCACCAGCAGACTTCGGGGGGCCCTGGCAGATACGCAGTATTTT.

The V gene is TRBV5-6, the J gene TRBJ2-7, with D tentatively TRBD2 (6 bases). The germline V gene has CDR1 SGHDT and CDR2 YYEEEE. V lost 3 bases and J lost 7, with 14 bases in between. CDR3 size: 13 residues. The CDR3 DNA sequence: TGTGCCAGCAGCTATGACCGGGGGAGGGAGCAGTACTTC. Translation: CASSYDRGREQYF. Using reference TRBV5-6 and TRBJ2-7 for the parts outside the CDR3, the full variable domain is DAGVTQSPTHLIKTRGQQVTLRCSPKSGHDTVSWYQQALGQGPQFIFQYYEEEERQRGNFPDRFSGHQFPNYSSELNVNALLLGDSALYLCASSYDRGREQYFGPGTRLTVT.

This chain joins TRBV30 and TRBJ2-7; D is uncertain. Germline CDR1 and CDR2: GTSNPN and SVGIG (reference sequence). The CDR3 loop spans 15 amino acids. The V end lost 0 bases, the J end lost 4 bases, and 16 bases lay between the germline ends. Here the CDR3 reads CAWSVPPGSVYEQYF. In DNA, the CDR3 is TGTGCCTGGAGTGTACCCCCAGGTTCTGTATACGAGCAGTACTTC.